This T cell receptor beta chain was sequenced during a study of T cells after yellow fever vaccination. This clonotype was counted many times. MiXCR, applied by TCRdb to the 5' RACE reads, yields one record per CDR3 protein. The table has roughly 45,000 distinct CDR3 sequences, about 6.3% seen once. The CDR3 consists of 16 residues. Germline assignment: CDR1 SGDLS and CDR2 YYNGEE. The V and J ends lost 0 bases and 0 bases respectively, with 7 bases between them. The sequence derives from a man aged 30-40 years who received the YFV17D yellow fever vaccine. The rearrangement joins TRBV9 to TRBJ1-6; TRBD1 might be the D (5 bases). Here the sequenced sample was PBMCs, either bulk or a sorted T-cell subset (CD4+, CD8+, memory, or dextramer-sorted; not recorded which), taken 45 days after the yellow fever booster vaccination. CDR3 coding DNA: TGTGCCAGCAGCGTAGCAGGGAGCTCCTATAATTCACCCCTCCACTTT. This codes for CASSVAGSSYNSPLHF.